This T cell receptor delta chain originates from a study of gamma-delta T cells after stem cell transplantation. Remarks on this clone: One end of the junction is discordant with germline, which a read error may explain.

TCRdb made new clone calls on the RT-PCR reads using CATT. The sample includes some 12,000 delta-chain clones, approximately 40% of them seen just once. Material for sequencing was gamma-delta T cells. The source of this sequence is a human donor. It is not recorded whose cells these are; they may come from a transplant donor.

CDR3: CASPCYTDNLIF. The CDR3 nucleotides read TGTGCCTCGCCTTGCTACACCGATAACCTCATCTTT. This chain links TRDV3 with TRDJ1; D gene ambiguous. Germline CDR1 is TVYSNPD and CDR2 is GDNSRS (reference sequence). The CDR3 extends over 12 amino acids.